Below are 22 T cell receptor beta chains sequenced from a single sample in a study of T cell responses to AZD1222 COVID-19 vaccine. Clones were read by immunoSEQ multiplex PCR, and TCRdb kept only the in-frame ones, dropping some. The table includes 100,000 to 150,000 clones, approximately 85% detected once. The sequenced sample was peripheral blood, obtained 28 days after the second AZD1222 dose. All receptors derive from an adult who received the AZD1222 COVID-19 vaccine.

The gene calls are TRBV29-1 and TRBJ1-5; possible D gene TRBD1, 5 bases. Germline CDR1 SQVTM, CDR2 ANQGSEA. CDR3 size: 13 residues. The V and J ends lost 6 bases and 11 bases respectively, with 20 bases between them. The CDR3 DNA reads as TGCAGCGTCCAACCCGGGGCCGGAGTGGCCCAGCATTTT. Translating gives CSVQPGAGVAQHF.

This chain connects TRBV29-1 to TRBJ1-1; 8 positions agree with TRBD1. The CDR3 consists of 11 residues. From germline, CDR1 is SQVTM and CDR2 ANQGSEA. The ends lost 7 bases at V and 4 bases at J; junction bases unmatched: 2. The CDR3 spells CSGGQGTEAFF. The CDR3 DNA reads TGCAGCGGCGGACAGGGCACTGAAGCTTTCTTT.

The chain uses TRBV6-6 and TRBJ1-5; D perhaps matches TRBD1 (5 bases). The CDR3 totals 16 residues. CDR1 MNHNY and CDR2 SVGAGI come from the germline V gene (reference sequence). The germline V and J ends were trimmed by 5 bases and 1 base, with 15 bases remaining between them. The CDR3 DNA reads TGTGCCAGCAGTCGAGGGACCCCGATAAGCAATCAGCCCCAGCATTTT. Its protein is CASSRGTPISNQPQHF.

The rearrangement links TRBV11-2 to TRBJ2-2; the D gene could be TRBD1 or TRBD2 (5 bases each). Germline V gene lookup returns CDR1 SGHAT and CDR2 FQNNGV. Trimming took off 7 bases at V and 3 bases at J, with 15 bases between the two ends. The CDR3 consists of 15 residues. The CDR3 sequence: CASIFVGADTGELFF. The CDR3 DNA reads as TGTGCCAGCATTTTCGTCGGGGCCGACACCGGGGAGCTGTTTTTT.

This CDR3 is CASSVQVGRNYGYTF. The CDR3, as DNA: TGTGCCAGCAGTGTACAGGTCGGCCGCAACTATGGCTACACCTTC. The V and J genes are TRBV2 and TRBJ1-2, with D possibly matching TRBD1 (5 bases). The CDR3 is 15 residues long. Trimming took 4 bases from V and 2 from J, leaving 14 bases between them. Germline values: CDR1 SNHLY, CDR2 FYNNEI. Full variable domain (missing parts from reference TRBV2 and TRBJ1-2): EPEVTQTPSHQVTQMGQEVILRCVPISNHLYFYWYRQILGQKVEFLVSFYNNEISEKSEIFDDQFSVERPDGSNFTLKIRSTKLEDSAMYFCASSVQVGRNYGYTFGSGTRLTVV.

The chain employs TRBV6-5 and TRBJ2-7; 7 bases are a match to TRBD1. J gave up 6 bases and V 10 bases, and 6 bases lay outside the gene matches. This CDR3 spans 11 amino acids. Germline CDR1 is MNHEY and CDR2 is SVGAGI. CDR3 in amino acids: CATRRQGEQYF. CDR3 nucleotides: TGTGCCACCCGCCGACAGGGCGAGCAGTACTTC.

This sequence joins TRBV25-1 and TRBJ1-2; 10 positions agree with TRBD1. The length of the CDR3 is 15 residues. The V segment lost 1 base and the J segment 6 bases; nucleotides outside the gene matches: 5. CDR1 and CDR2 from the germline V gene are MGHDK and SYGVNS. The CDR3, as DNA: TGTGCCAGCAGTGAATCTAGGGGGACAGGGGATGGCTACACCTTC. Translation gives CASSESRGTGDGYTF.

This clone was seen a single time. V gene TRBV19 combines with J gene TRBJ1-5; D ambiguous. The V gene lost 2 bases and the J gene lost 3 bases, with 8 bases spanning the gap. This CDR3 is built from 14 residues. CDR1 is LNHDA, CDR2 SQIVND, per germline (reference sequence). The CDR3 nucleotides read TGTGCCAGTAGTATACGGACCCTCAATCAGCCCCAGCATTTT. Translated, it gives CASSIRTLNQPQHF.

The chain couples TRBV4-1 to TRBJ1-2, with a weak D call TRBD1 (5 bases). The V end lost 1 base, the J end lost 7 bases, and 16 bases lay between the germline ends. Germline V gives CDR1 MGHRA, CDR2 YSYEKL. This CDR3 contains 15 residues. As DNA, the CDR3 is TGCGCCAGCAGCCAAGCTTATGTGGCAGGGTTTGGCTACACCTTC. Its translation is CASSQAYVAGFGYTF.

This chain joins TRBV30 and TRBJ1-1; D is unresolved. Germline CDR1 reads GTSNPN; CDR2 reads SVGIG (reference sequence). The V end lost 1 base, the J end lost 3 bases, and 12 bases lay between the germline ends. The CDR3 has 14 amino acids. CDR3 amino acids: CAWSGADRDTEAFF. CDR3 DNA: TGTGCCTGGAGTGGGGCAGATAGGGACACTGAAGCTTTCTTT.

CDR3 nucleotides: TGTGCCAGCAGCCAAGGTTGGATGGGGGACGGCGGGGAGCTGTTTTTT. It specifies CASSQGWMGDGGELFF. V usage is TRBV3-1 (or the pseudogene TRBV3-2) and J usage is TRBJ2-2; TRBD1 or TRBD2 may be the D gene (5 bases each). Trimming took off 1 base at V and 7 bases at J, with 16 bases between the two ends. The CDR3 totals 16 residues. Germline assignment: CDR1 LGHDT and CDR2 YNNKEL (reference sequence).

The V and J genes are TRBV6-5 and TRBJ2-2; TRBD2 matches 11 bases. The junction had 3 bases not matched to a gene; V was cut back by 5 bases and J by 4 bases. The CDR3 is 15 amino acids. From germline, CDR1 is MNHEY and CDR2 SVGAGI. DNA for the CDR3: TGTGCCAGCAGTCTAGCGGGGGGCGCCACCGGGGAGCTGTTTTTT. This encodes CASSLAGGATGELFF.

CDR3 loop: CASSKGGPPGAFF. DNA of the CDR3: TGTGCCAGCAGCAAAGGGGGTCCCCCGGGAGCTTTCTTT. The chain carries TRBV7-2 and TRBJ1-1; D possibly corresponds to TRBD1 (6 bases). Between the trimmed V and J ends, which lost 5 bases and 10 bases, there was a span of 17 bases. From germline, CDR1 is SGHTA and CDR2 FQGNSA. The CDR3 covers 13 residues.

V and J are TRBV6-4 and TRBJ2-2; D might be TRBD1 (7 bases). V lost 0 bases, J lost 6 bases, and 17 bases lay in between. The CDR3 loop spans 17 amino acids. The germline V gene has CDR1 MRHNA and CDR2 SNTAGT. CDR3 in DNA: TGTGCCAGCAGTGACTCGACCTCGGGCAGGGGGGCCGGGGAGCTGTTTTTT. Amino acid sequence: CASSDSTSGRGAGELFF.

The chain has TRBV6-5 and TRBJ2-1; TRBD2 aligns across 10 bases. Germline trimming cut 5 bases from V and 4 bases from J; bases unmatched to any gene: 5. CDR3 length: 15 residues. CDR1 is MNHEY and CDR2 is SVGAGI in the germline V gene. CDR3 sequence (DNA): TGTGCCAGCAGTCCCGGACTAGCGGAATACAATGAGCAGTTCTTC. As protein: CASSPGLAEYNEQFF.

The genes are TRBV7-2 and TRBJ2-3; D not resolved. The V end was cut by 3 bases, the J end by 4 bases, with 11 bases between. Germline CDR1 reads SGHTA; CDR2 reads FQGNSA. The CDR3 extends over 14 amino acids. CDR3 DNA: TGTGCCAGCAGCTTTAGTGTTGGGGCAGATACGCAGTATTTT. Protein sequence: CASSFSVGADTQYF.

The CDR3 loop is CASSLGEGSNQPQHF. In nucleotides, the CDR3 is TGTGCCAGCAGCTTAGGGGAAGGGAGCAATCAGCCCCAGCATTTT. The chain has TRBV7-9 and TRBJ1-5, with D hard to call. This CDR3 is built from 15 residues. V gave up 1 base and J gave up 1 base, with 8 bases separating them. The germline CDR1 and CDR2 sequences are SEHNR and FQNEAQ (reference sequence).

The chain is built from TRBV6-5 and TRBJ1-2; a possible D gene is TRBD1 (6 bases). Deletions cut 2 bases from V and 10 bases from J, with 17 bases between. CDR3 length equals 14 residues. The V gene's germline CDR1 is MNHEY and CDR2 SVGAGI. The CDR3 DNA follows: TGTGCCAGCAGTTACGGGGGCAGCTCGAGAGTCTACACCTTC. Protein: CASSYGGSSRVYTF.

The rearrangement uses TRBV29-1 and TRBJ2-1, with D possibly being TRBD1 (6 bases). Germline V gene sequence: CDR1 SQVTM, CDR2 ANQGSEA. Trimming stripped 3 bases from V and 8 bases from J, with 11 bases between. This CDR3 contains 12 residues. CDR3 nucleotide sequence: TGCAGCGTTGAGGTTGGGGGCCATGAGCAGTTCTTC. Amino acids: CSVEVGGHEQFF.

The CDR3 DNA sequence: TGTGCCAGCAGTCCTAGACAGGATCAGCCCCAGCATTTT. The encoded protein is CASSPRQDQPQHF. This chain uses TRBV12-3 or TRBV12-4 with TRBJ1-5; a weak D match, TRBD1 (6 bases). This CDR3 spans 13 amino acids. Trimming pared 5 bases from V and 5 bases from J, leaving 10 bases between.

This chain connects TRBV7-9 to TRBJ2-4; D is perhaps TRBD2 (5 bases). There are 15 residues in the CDR3. Trimming removed 5 bases at V and 0 bases at J, with 11 bases between. Germline assignment: CDR1 SEHNR and CDR2 FQNEAQ (reference sequence). The CDR3 region has the DNA TGTGCCAGCAGCCCCCCGGGATTAGCCAAAAACATTCAGTACTTC. Translated, it gives CASSPPGLAKNIQYF. Supplemented by reference TRBV7-9 and TRBJ2-4, the full variable domain reads DTGVSQNPRHKITKRGQNVTFRCDPISEHNRLYWYRQTLGQGPEFLTYFQNEAQLEKSRLLSDRFSAERPKGSFSTLEIQRTEQGDSAMYLCASSPPGLAKNIQYFGAGTRLSVL.

The table lists this clone with a few counts. The chain carries TRBV9 and TRBJ2-1; D is unresolved. The CDR3 sequence is 12 residues long. The germline CDR1 and CDR2 sequences are SGDLS and YYNGEE. The germline V and J ends were trimmed by 0 bases and 7 bases, with 5 bases remaining between them. The CDR3 spells CASSVVVNEQFF. The CDR3, as DNA: TGTGCCAGCAGCGTAGTGGTTAATGAGCAGTTCTTC.